This TCR beta chain was obtained from a study of PD-1 blockade in mismatch repair-deficient tumors. Described time point: identical roughly eleven-day culture without peptide (control). Germline V CDR1 and CDR2: SGHTS, YDEGEE. V dropped 2 bases and J dropped 0 bases, with 3 bases sitting between them. The CDR3 sequence is 13 residues long. Comments on this clone: The antigen is not known.

Assay: immunoSEQ multiplex PCR; the TCRdb copy retains only in-frame clones and omits some. The sample contains roughly 13,000 clones, 70% to 90% of which appear only once. The sample consisted of cells cultured in vitro, taken from a patient treated with pembrolizumab. V gene TRBV5-8 combines with J gene TRBJ1-5, with D unresolved. The receptor was isolated from an adult with mismatch repair-deficient cancer. The CDR3 sequence is CASSLGSNQPQHF. The CDR3 DNA sequence: TGTGCCAGCAGCTTAGGTAGCAATCAGCCCCAGCATTTT.